This T cell receptor (beta chain) derives from a study of T cells in Graves' hyperthyroidism and ophthalmopathy. Whole-study context: Peripheral blood was secured at the point of initial diagnosis, before any treatment.

This CDR3 spans 16 amino acids. Germline assignment: CDR1 SGHRS and CDR2 YFSETQ. V shed 2 bases, J shed 2 bases, and the junction held 7 bases outside the gene matches. Researchers amplified the TCR beta CDR3 regions from RNA transcripts. The HTBI set primed first-round TCR CDR3 RT-PCR. Via MiXCR, TCRdb re-called the multiplex PCR reads, giving one row per CDR3 protein. The data contain under 200,000 distinct CDR3 sequences, 9.4% of them singletons. The study enrolled patients aged 18 to 65 with newly diagnosed hyperthyroidism of under 2 months' duration. Study-wide findings and caveats: Most thyroid clonotypes with frequency above 0.001 were detected in blood.

About this clonotype itself: Its antigen is unknown.

The V call is TRBV5-1, the J call TRBJ2-5, with 9 positions matching TRBD1. The receptor was derived from a woman in her late teens or twenties with Graves' hyperthyroidism that later progressed to Graves' ophthalmopathy. Sequencing used blood. CDR3 in amino acids: CASSLTGGTGQETQYF. For the CDR3, the DNA is TGCGCCAGCAGCTTAACCGGTGGGACAGGGCAAGAGACCCAGTACTTC.